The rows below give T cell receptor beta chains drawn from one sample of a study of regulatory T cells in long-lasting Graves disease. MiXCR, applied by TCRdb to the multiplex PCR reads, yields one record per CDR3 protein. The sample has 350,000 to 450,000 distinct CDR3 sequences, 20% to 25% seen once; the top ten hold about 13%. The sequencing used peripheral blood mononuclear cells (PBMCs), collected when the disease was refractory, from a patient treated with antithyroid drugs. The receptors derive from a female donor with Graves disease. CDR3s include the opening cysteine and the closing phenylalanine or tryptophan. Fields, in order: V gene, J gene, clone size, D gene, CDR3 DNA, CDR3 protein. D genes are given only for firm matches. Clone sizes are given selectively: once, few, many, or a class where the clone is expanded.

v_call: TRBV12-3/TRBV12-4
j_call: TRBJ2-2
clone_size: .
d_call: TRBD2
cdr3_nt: TGTGCCAGCAGCCCCTCGGGCGGGAGGTTCACCGGGGAGCTGTTTTTT
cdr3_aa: CASSPSGGRFTGELFF

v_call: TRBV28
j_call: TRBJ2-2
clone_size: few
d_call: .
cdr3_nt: TGTGCCAGCGGCCCGGGAGACAGGAACACCGGGGAGCTGTTTTTT
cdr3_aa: CASGPGDRNTGELFF

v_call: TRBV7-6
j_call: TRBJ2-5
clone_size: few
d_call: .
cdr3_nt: TGTGCCAGCAGCTTATCTCCTAGTCAGAGGGAAGAGACCCAGTACTTC
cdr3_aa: CASSLSPSQREETQYF

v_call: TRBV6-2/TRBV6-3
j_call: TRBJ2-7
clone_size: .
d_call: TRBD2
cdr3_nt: TGTGCCAGCAGTGAAGAACTAGCGGGAGAATCCCACGAGCAGTACTTC
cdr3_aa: CASSEELAGESHEQYF

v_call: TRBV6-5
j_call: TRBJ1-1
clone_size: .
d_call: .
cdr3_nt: TGTGCCAACAGTTATGGTGTGTACACTGAAGCTTTCTTT
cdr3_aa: CANSYGVYTEAFF

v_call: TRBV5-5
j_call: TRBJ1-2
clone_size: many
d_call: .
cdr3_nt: TGTGCCAGCAGCTTGACAGAGTGGGGCTACACCTTC
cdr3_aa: CASSLTEWGYTF

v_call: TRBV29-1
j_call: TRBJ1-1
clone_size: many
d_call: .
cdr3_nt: TGCAGCGTCTATACAGGAATTAACACTGAAGCTTTCTTT
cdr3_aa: CSVYTGINTEAFF

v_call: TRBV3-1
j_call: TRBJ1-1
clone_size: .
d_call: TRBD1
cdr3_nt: TGTGCCAGCAGGGGAGGACAGGGGCCGAACACTGAAGCTTTCTTT
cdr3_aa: CASRGGQGPNTEAFF

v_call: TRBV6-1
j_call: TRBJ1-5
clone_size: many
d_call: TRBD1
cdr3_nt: TGTGCCAGCAGCCGTGGGACAGGGTATCAGCCCCAGCATTTT
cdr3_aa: CASSRGTGYQPQHF

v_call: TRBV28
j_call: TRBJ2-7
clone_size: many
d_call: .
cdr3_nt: TGTGCCAGCAGTTCCAGGGTCTTCTCCTACGAGCAGTACTTC
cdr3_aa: CASSSRVFSYEQYF

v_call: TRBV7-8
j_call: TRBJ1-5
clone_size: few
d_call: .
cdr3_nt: TGTGCCAGCAGCCCCCCGGGGCCGCAAAATCAGCCCCAGCATTTT
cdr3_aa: CASSPPGPQNQPQHF

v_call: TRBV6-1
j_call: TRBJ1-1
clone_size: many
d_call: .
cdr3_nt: TGTGCCAGCAGTGAGTACAGGGCCGCCACTGAAGCTTTCTTT
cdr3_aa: CASSEYRAATEAFF

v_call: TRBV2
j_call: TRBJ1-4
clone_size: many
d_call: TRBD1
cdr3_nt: TGTGCCAGCATGCTACAGGGGGGGAGAACTGAAAAACTGTTTTTT
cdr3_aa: CASMLQGGRTEKLFF

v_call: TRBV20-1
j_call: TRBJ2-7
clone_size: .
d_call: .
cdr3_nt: TGCAGTGCTAGAGATCCCGGGGCGACGAGGAGCTCCTACGAGCAGTACTTC
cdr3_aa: CSARDPGATRSSYEQYF

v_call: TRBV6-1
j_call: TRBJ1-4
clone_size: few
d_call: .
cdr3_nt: TGTGCCAGCATCCGGGAAAATAATGAAAAACTGTTTTTT
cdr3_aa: CASIRENNEKLFF

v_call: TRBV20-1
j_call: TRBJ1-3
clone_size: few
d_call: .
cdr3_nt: TGCAGTGCTCGGGAGGGTGGAAACACCATATATTTT
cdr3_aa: CSAREGGNTIYF

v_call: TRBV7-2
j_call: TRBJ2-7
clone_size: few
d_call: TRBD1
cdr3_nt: TGTGCCAGCAGGTCCGGGACAGGGCTATCTTACGAGCAGTACTTC
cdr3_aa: CASRSGTGLSYEQYF

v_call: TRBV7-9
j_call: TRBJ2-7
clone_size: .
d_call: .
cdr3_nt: TGTGCCAGCAGCTTAAAGGACACCTACGAGCAGTACTTC
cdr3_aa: CASSLKDTYEQYF

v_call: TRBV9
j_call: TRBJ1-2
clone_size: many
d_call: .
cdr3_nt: TGTGCCAGCAGCGTAGACCAGTCCAACTACAACTATGGCTACACCTTC
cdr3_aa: CASSVDQSNYNYGYTF

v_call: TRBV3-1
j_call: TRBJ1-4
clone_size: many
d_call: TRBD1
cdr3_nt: TGTGCCAGCAGCACAGGGGGGAATGAAAAACTGTTTTTT
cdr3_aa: CASSTGGNEKLFF

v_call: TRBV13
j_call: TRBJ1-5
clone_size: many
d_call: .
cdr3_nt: TGTGCCAGCAGCCAGGGGCAACCCGGCAATCAGCCCCAGCATTTT
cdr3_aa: CASSQGQPGNQPQHF

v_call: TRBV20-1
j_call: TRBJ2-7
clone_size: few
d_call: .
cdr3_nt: TGCAGTGCACAGTCCGGGCCCGTCTACGAGCAGTACTTC
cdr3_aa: CSAQSGPVYEQYF

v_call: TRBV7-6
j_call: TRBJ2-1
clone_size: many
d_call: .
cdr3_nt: TGTGCCAGCAGCTTTCCCGGGACGGCATACGAGCAGTTCTTC
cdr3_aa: CASSFPGTAYEQFF

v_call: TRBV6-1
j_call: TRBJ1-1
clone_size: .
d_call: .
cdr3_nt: TGTGCCAGCTCAATATGGCCCACTGAAGCTTTCTTT
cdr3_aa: CASSIWPTEAFF

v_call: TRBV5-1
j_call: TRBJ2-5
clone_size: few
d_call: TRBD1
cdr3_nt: TGCGCCAGCAGGTTCACTCCGGACAGGGAGGAGACCCAGTACTTC
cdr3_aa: CASRFTPDREETQYF

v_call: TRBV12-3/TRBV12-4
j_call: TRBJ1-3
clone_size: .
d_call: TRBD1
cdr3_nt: TGTGCCAGCAGCCAGGGGGGTGACACCATATATTTT
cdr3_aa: CASSQGGDTIYF

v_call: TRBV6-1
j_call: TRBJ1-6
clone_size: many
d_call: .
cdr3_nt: TGTGCCAGCAGTGAAGGGAGCTCCTATAATTCACCCCTCCACTTT
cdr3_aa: CASSEGSSYNSPLHF

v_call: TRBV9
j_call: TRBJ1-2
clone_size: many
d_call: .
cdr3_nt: TGTGCCAGCAGCCCCACGACAGCCCCCTATGGCTACACCTTC
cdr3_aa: CASSPTTAPYGYTF

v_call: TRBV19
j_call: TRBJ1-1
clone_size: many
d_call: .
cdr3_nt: TGTGCCAGCAGTATGGTGAACACTGAAGCTTTCTTT
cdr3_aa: CASSMVNTEAFF

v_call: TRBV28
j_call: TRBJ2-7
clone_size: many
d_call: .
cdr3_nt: TGTGCCAGCGAGGGAGTAAAGCCCTACGAGCAGTACTTC
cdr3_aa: CASEGVKPYEQYF

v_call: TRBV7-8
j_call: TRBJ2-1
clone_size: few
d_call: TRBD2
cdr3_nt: TGTGCCAGCAGCTCCCCCTTTGGGACTAGCGTTGCCTACAATGAGCAGTTCTTC
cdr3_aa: CASSSPFGTSVAYNEQFF

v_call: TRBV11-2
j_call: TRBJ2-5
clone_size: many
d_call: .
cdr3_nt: TGTGCCAGCAGCTTAGTCGGTCTTTGGGAGACCCAGTACTTC
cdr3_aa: CASSLVGLWETQYF

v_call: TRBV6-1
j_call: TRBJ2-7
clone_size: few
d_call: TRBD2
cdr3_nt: TGTGCCAGCAGTGGGACTAGCGGGGAGTACGAGCAGTACTTC
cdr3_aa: CASSGTSGEYEQYF

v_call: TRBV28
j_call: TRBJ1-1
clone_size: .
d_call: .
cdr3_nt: TGTGCCAGCAGTTTTCGGAGTGAAGCTTTCTTT
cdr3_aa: CASSFRSEAFF

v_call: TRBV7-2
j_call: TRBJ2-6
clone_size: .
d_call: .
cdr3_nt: TGTGCCAGCAGCTTAGACAGGGTCTCTGGGGCCAACGTCCTGACTTTC
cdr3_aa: CASSLDRVSGANVLTF

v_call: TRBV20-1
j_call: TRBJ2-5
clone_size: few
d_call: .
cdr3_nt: TGCAGTGCTAGAGATACTACCACGACCCTTTTC
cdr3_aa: CSARDTTTTLF

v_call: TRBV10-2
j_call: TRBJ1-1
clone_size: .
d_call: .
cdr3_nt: TGCGCCAGCAGTGAAAGGGAACAGTTCATGAACACTGAAGCTTTCTTT
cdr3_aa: CASSEREQFMNTEAFF

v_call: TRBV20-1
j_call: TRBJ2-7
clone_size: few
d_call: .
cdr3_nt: TGCAGTGCTAGAACCAATTACGAGCAGTACTTC
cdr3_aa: CSARTNYEQYF

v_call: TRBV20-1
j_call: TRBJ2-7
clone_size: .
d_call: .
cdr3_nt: TGCAGTGCGTATTCCGGAGGATCCTACGAGCAGTACTTC
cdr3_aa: CSAYSGGSYEQYF

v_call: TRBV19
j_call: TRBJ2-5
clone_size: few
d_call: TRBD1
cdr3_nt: TGTGCCAGTAGCGACCTCGCCGGGACAGCCCTGGGAGAGACCCAGTACTTC
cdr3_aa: CASSDLAGTALGETQYF

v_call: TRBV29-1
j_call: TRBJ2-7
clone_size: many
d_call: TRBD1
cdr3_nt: TGCAGCGTTGGACAGGGTATCTACGAGCAGTACTTC
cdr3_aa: CSVGQGIYEQYF

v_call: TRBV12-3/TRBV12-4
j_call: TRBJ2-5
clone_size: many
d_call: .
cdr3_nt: TGTGCCAGCGTACCTCGTGGGGGGTTAGGAGAGACCCAGTACTTC
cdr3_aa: CASVPRGGLGETQYF

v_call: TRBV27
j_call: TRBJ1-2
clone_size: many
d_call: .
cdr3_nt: TGTGCCAGCAGTGCCATCGGGGGTAACTATGGCTACACCTTC
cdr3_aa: CASSAIGGNYGYTF

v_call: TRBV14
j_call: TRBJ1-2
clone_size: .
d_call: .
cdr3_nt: TGTGCCAGCAGTGTCTATAACTATGGCTACACCTTC
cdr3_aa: CASSVYNYGYTF

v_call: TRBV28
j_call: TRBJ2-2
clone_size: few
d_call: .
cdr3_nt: TGTGCCAGCAGCTTTCGGGTTTTTGGGTCCGGGGAGCTGTTTTTT
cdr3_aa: CASSFRVFGSGELFF

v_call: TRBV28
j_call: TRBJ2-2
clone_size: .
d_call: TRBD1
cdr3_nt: TGTGCCAGCAGTTCCTCCGGGACAGGATACACCGGGGAGCTGTTTTTT
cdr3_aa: CASSSSGTGYTGELFF

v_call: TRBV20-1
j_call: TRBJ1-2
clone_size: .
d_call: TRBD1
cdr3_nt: TGCAGTGCTAGAGGGACAGGGGGGGACTATGGCTACACCTTC
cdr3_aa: CSARGTGGDYGYTF

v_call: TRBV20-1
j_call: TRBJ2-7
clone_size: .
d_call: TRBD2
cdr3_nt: TGCAGTGCTACGAGCGGGAGTTTCTACGAGCAGTACTTC
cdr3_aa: CSATSGSFYEQYF

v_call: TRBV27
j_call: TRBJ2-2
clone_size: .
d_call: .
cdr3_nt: TGTGCCAGCATTGGGCTTAACACCGGGGAGCTGTTTTTT
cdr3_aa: CASIGLNTGELFF

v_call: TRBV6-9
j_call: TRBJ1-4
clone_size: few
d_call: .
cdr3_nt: TGTGCCAGCAGTTACTTACAGGGAGCTAATGAAAAACTGTTTTTT
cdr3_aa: CASSYLQGANEKLFF

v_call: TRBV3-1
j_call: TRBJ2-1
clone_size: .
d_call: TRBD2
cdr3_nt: TGTGCCAGCAGCTTCCCTAGCGGGAGTGCCTACAATGAGCAGTTCTTC
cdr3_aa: CASSFPSGSAYNEQFF

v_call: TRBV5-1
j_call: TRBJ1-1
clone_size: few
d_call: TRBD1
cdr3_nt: TGCGCCAGCAGCGCCTTCGGACAGGGGGGGGGGACTGAAGCTTTCTTT
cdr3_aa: CASSAFGQGGGTEAFF

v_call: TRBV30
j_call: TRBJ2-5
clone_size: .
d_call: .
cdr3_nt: TGTGCCTGGAGCGACACGGAGACCCAGTACTTC
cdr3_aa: CAWSDTETQYF